The 10 T cell receptor beta chains below come from one sample, sequenced in a study of blood T cell repertoires in COVID-19. The assay was immunoSEQ multiplex PCR, and TCRdb's table has in-frame clones only and misses some. Seen here are 100,000 to 150,000 clones, approximately 82% observed once, and the top ten hold over 9.5%. The sample consisted of peripheral blood. Receptors originate from a man in his 60s with acute or convalescent COVID-19.

The chain uses TRBV5-1 and TRBJ2-3, with 8 bases aligning to TRBD2. V trimming: 5 bases; J trimming: 4 bases; junction bases outside the gene matches: 12. Germline-derived CDR1 and CDR2 are SGHRS and YFSETQ. The CDR3 has 16 amino acids. In DNA, the CDR3 is TGCGCCAGCAGGGGAGGGAGCGGGAGAGTCCCAGATACGCAGTATTTT. This encodes CASRGGSGRVPDTQYF.

The J gene is TRBJ2-7, the V gene TRBV27, with D possibly matching TRBD2 (5 bases). The CDR3 sequence is 15 residues long. The ends were cut back, 6 bases at V and 3 bases at J, with 18 bases in the middle. In germline, CDR1 is MNHEY, CDR2 SMNVEV (reference sequence). CDR3 protein: CASRQDGINLYEQYF. The CDR3 DNA follows: TGTGCCAGCAGACAAGACGGGATTAACCTCTACGAGCAGTACTTC.

The chain carries TRBV28 and TRBJ2-7, with 12 bases that match TRBD2. This CDR3 comprises 18 residues. V was pared by 5 bases and J by 0 bases, with 11 bases of the junction left unmatched. CDR1 and CDR2 from the germline V gene are MDHEN and SYDVKM. The CDR3 coding sequence is TGTGCCAGCAGTGCCCATCCGGGACTAGCGGGCCCCTCCTACGAGCAGTACTTC. It is translated as CASSAHPGLAGPSYEQYF. Full variable domain (remainder filled in from reference TRBV28 and TRBJ2-7): DVKVTQSSRYLVKRTGEKVFLECVQDMDHENMFWYRQDPGLGLRLIYFSYDVKMKEKGDIPEGYSVSREKKERFSLILESASTNQTSMYLCASSAHPGLAGPSYEQYFGPGTRLTVT.

The chain couples TRBV3-1 (or the pseudogene TRBV3-2) to TRBJ1-2, with TRBD1 matching 10 bases. Germline-derived CDR1 and CDR2 are LGHDT and YNNKEL (reference sequence). Losses at the gene ends were 4 bases for V and 0 bases for J; bases not matched to a gene: 5. The CDR3 covers 16 residues. CDR3 DNA sequence: TGTGCCAGCAGCCTAAGACAGGGGGCACCTAACTATGGCTACACCTTC. Protein: CASSLRQGAPNYGYTF.

This clone turned up a few times. This chain joins TRBV11-2 and TRBJ2-1; D not certain. Between the trimmed V and J ends, which lost 1 base and 9 bases, there was a span of 10 bases. Germline V gives CDR1 SGHAT, CDR2 FQNNGV. This CDR3 has 13 amino acids. CDR3 loop: CASSLAQTTEQFF. The CDR3 DNA follows: TGTGCCAGCAGCTTAGCCCAGACAACTGAGCAGTTCTTC.

As DNA, the CDR3 is TGTGCCAGCAGCACCCCCGGAGAGACCCAGTACTTC. The encoded protein is CASSTPGETQYF. The gene calls are TRBV9 and TRBJ2-5, with no clear D. The CDR3 has 12 residues. Trimming removed 4 bases at V and 4 bases at J, with 8 bases between. The germline gives CDR1 SGDLS, CDR2 YYNGEE. Full variable domain (remainder filled in from reference TRBV9 and TRBJ2-5): DSGVTQTPKHLITATGQRVTLRCSPRSGDLSVYWYQQSLDQGLQFLIQYYNGEERAKGNILERFSAQQFPDLHSELNLSSLELGDSALYFCASSTPGETQYFGPGTRLLVL.

This clone was counted a single time. The chain couples TRBV21-1 to TRBJ1-1. TRBV21-1 is deemed a pseudogene. This CDR3 comprises 16 residues. CDR3 region: CASSKEPGGQNTEAFF. Written as DNA, the CDR3 is TGTGCCAGCAGCAAAGAACCCGGGGGTCAGAACACTGAAGCTTTCTTT.

The chain employs TRBV3-1 (or the pseudogene TRBV3-2) and TRBJ2-3; 7 nucleotides match TRBD2. CDR1 LGHDT and CDR2 YNNKEL come from the germline V gene (reference sequence). V was clipped by 4 bases and J by 2 bases; unmatched bases: 3. The CDR3 sequence is 14 residues long. Written as DNA, the CDR3 is TGTGCCAGCAGCCTAAGCGGGACCACAGATACGCAGTATTTT. Translating it yields CASSLSGTTDTQYF.

J is TRBJ2-3 and V is TRBV4-1, with 8 nucleotides matching TRBD2. The germline CDR1 and CDR2 sequences are MGHRA and YSYEKL. Losses at the gene ends were 0 bases for V and 0 bases for J; bases not matched to a gene: 8. CDR3 length: 18 residues. CDR3 nucleotide sequence: TGCGCCAGCAGCCAAGAACTAGCGGCCCCTTCGAGCACAGATACGCAGTATTTT. This sequence encodes CASSQELAAPSSTDTQYF.

This chain joins TRBV7-2 and TRBJ2-7; 9 nucleotides agree with TRBD1. Germline lookup yields CDR1 SGHTA and CDR2 FQGNSA. After removal of 3 bases from V and 6 bases from J, the junction contained 3 bases not matched to a gene. There are 13 residues in the CDR3. DNA of the CDR3: TGTGCCAGCAGCTTGCGGACAGGGGTCGAGCAGTACTTC. It encodes CASSLRTGVEQYF.